These 2 T cell receptor beta chains were sequenced from one sample in a study of T cell clusters in autoimmune cytopenias (dated by TCRdb to the late 2010s). These reads were obtained on an Illumina MiSeq. To amplify TRB rearrangements, a touch-down multiplex PCR protocol was run with the TRB-A and TRB-B primer pools combined in a single tube. TCRdb reprocessed the reads, and each CDR3 protein sequence is entered once, without DNA. The data table for this sample lists around 7,800 distinct CDR3 sequences. The top ten hold around 4.5% of the sample. Per sample, 250 ng of peripheral blood genomic DNA, 35,000 to 40,000 genome equivalents, was used for TRB amplification. Input material: peripheral blood. These receptors were collected from a human donor with an autoimmune cytopenia or autoimmune hepatitis (not recorded which).

The J gene is TRBJ2-7, the V gene TRBV30; TCRdb gives TRBD2 as the D gene, but with no DNA this cannot be confirmed. Germline V gene sequence: CDR1 GTSNPN, CDR2 SVGIG (reference sequence). This CDR3 is built from 21 residues. This chain's CDR3 is CAWGPVGPTVDGAKSSYEQYF.

Judged by frequency, this clonotype is medium-sized. J is TRBJ2-7 and V is TRBV7-9. The CDR3 is 15 residues long. The germline V gene encodes CDR1 SEHNR and CDR2 FQNEAQ (reference sequence). CDR3 in amino acids: CASSLGAGFAYEQYF.